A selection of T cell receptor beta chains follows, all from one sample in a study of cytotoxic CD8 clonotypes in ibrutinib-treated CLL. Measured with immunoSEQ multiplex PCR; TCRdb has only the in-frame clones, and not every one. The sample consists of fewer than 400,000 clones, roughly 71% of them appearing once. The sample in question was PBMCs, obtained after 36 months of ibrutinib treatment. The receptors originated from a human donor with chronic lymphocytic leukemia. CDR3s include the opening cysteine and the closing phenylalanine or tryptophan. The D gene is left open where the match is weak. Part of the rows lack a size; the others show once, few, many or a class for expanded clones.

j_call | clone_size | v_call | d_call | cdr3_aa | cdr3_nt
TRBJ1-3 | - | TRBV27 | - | CASSREAGNTIYF | TGTGCCAGCAGTAGGGAAGCTGGAAACACCATATATTTT
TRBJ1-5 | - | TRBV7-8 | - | CASSLAGDYSNQPQHF | TGTGCCAGCAGCTTAGCGGGCGATTATAGCAATCAGCCCCAGCATTTT
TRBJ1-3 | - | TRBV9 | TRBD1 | CASSRDSSGNTIYF | TGTGCCAGCAGCCGGGACAGTTCTGGAAACACCATATATTTT
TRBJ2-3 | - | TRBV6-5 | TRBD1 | CASRPLQGDTQYF | TGTGCCAGCAGGCCTTTACAGGGGGATACGCAGTATTTT
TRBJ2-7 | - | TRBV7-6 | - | CASSQAGGSEQYF | TGTGCCAGCAGCCAAGCTGGGGGCAGCGAGCAGTACTTC
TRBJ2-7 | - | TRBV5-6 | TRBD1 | CASSPDSSGQIWGEQYF | TGTGCCAGCAGCCCAGATTCGTCGGGACAGATTTGGGGGGAGCAGTACTTC
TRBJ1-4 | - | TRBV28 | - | CASSLRGPHEKLFF | TGTGCCAGCAGTTTGCGGGGGCCCCATGAAAAACTGTTTTTT
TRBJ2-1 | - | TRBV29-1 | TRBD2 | CSVGIRGSYNEQFF | TGCAGCGTTGGGATCCGCGGGAGCTACAATGAGCAGTTCTTC
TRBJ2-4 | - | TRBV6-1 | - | CASAKNIQYF | TGTGCCAGTGCCAAAAACATTCAGTACTTC
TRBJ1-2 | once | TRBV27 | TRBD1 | CASSLTGGAGYGYTF | TGTGCCAGCAGTTTGACAGGGGGCGCTGGCTATGGCTACACCTTC
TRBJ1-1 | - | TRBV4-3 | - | CASSQVGAGDAEAFF | TGCGCCAGCAGCCAAGTGGGGGCGGGAGATGCTGAAGCTTTCTTT
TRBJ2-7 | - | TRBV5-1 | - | CASSPGSYEQYF | TGCGCCAGCAGCCCGGGCTCCTACGAGCAGTACTTC
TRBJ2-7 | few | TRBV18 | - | CASSPWGDIEQYF | TGTGCCAGCTCACCTTGGGGGGATATCGAGCAGTACTTC
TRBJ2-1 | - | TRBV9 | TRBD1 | CASSPPDRRWDEQFF | TGTGCCAGCAGCCCCCCGGACAGGCGTTGGGATGAGCAGTTCTTC
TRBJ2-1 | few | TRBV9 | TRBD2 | CASSARTSGQHNEQFF | TGTGCCAGCAGCGCCCGGACTAGCGGGCAGCACAATGAGCAGTTCTTC
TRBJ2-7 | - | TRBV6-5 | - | CASTRLFSYEQYF | TGTGCCAGCACCCGACTGTTCTCCTACGAGCAGTACTTC
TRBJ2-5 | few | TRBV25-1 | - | CASSGTQRYQETQYF | TGTGCCAGCAGTGGGACACAAAGGTACCAAGAGACCCAGTACTTC
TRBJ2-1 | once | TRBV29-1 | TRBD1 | CSATLGTGGQDEQFF | TGCAGCGCCACCCTGGGGACAGGGGGCCAGGATGAGCAGTTCTTC
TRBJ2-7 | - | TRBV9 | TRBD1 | CASTSDKVTDRAPWGQYF | TGTGCCAGCACGTCGGACAAGGTTACGGACAGGGCCCCTTGGGGGCAGTACTTC
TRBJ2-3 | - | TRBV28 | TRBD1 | CASSLGTGGFDTQYF | TGTGCCAGCAGTTTAGGGACAGGGGGGTTCGATACGCAGTATTTT
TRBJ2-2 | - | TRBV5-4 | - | CASSLLGFHTGELFF | TGTGCCAGCAGCTTGCTAGGTTTCCACACCGGGGAGCTGTTTTTT
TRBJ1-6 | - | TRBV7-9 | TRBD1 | CASSQMGTGGNSPLHF | TGTGCCAGCAGCCAGATGGGGACAGGGGGTAATTCACCCCTCCACTTT
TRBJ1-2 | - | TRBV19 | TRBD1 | CASTTLGTGAVGGYTF | TGTGCCAGTACTACATTGGGCACAGGGGCTGTAGGTGGCTACACCTTC
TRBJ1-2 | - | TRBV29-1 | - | CSVGRVAYNYGYTF | TGCAGCGTTGGTCGCGTCGCCTATAACTATGGCTACACCTTC
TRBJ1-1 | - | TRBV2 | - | CASSETRGGNTEAFF | TGTGCCAGCAGTGAAACCCGGGGGGGGAACACTGAAGCTTTCTTT
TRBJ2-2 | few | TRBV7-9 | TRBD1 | CASRRQGTGELFF | TGTGCCAGCAGACGACAGGGCACCGGGGAGCTGTTTTTT
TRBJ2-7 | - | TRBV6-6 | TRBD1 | CASRKQGSVSYEQYF | TGTGCCAGCAGAAAACAGGGGAGTGTCTCCTACGAGCAGTACTTC
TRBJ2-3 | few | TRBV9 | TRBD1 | CASSVGQGATDTQYF | TGTGCCAGCAGCGTAGGACAGGGGGCCACAGATACGCAGTATTTT
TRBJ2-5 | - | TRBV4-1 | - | CASSRGTAKETQYF | TGCGCCAGCAGCCGCGGGACGGCAAAAGAGACCCAGTACTTC
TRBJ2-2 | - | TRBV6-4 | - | CASSAMSPPGELFF | TGTGCCAGCAGCGCAATGAGCCCCCCCGGGGAGCTGTTTTTT
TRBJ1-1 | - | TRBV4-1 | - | CASSRITGEAFF | TGCGCCAGCAGCCGGATCACAGGGGAAGCTTTCTTT
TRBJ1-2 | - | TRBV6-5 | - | CASSYSPRGGSLGYTF | TGTGCCAGCAGTTACTCCCCTCGTGGGGGGTCCTTGGGCTACACCTTC
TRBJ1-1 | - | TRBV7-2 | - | CASIKLGFYTEAFF | TGTGCCAGCATCAAGCTGGGGTTTTACACTGAAGCTTTCTTT
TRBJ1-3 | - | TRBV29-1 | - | CSVAGRSTSGNTIYF | TGCAGCGTGGCAGGCAGGTCTACCTCTGGAAACACCATATATTTT
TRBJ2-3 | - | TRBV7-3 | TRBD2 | CASSLTSGLAGGPHTQYF | TGTGCCAGCAGCTTAACGTCTGGGCTAGCGGGAGGGCCTCATACGCAGTATTTT
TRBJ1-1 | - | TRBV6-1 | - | CASRTTGNTEAFF | TGTGCCAGCAGAACTACAGGTAACACTGAAGCTTTCTTT
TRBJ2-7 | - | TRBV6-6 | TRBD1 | CASSYRQGYEQYF | TGTGCCAGCAGTTACCGACAGGGCTACGAGCAGTACTTC
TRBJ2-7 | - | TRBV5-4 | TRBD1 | CATTTTGTGDEQYF | TGTGCCACTACGACGACCGGGACAGGGGACGAGCAGTACTTC
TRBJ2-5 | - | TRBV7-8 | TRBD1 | CASSPQGARSETQYF | TGTGCCAGCAGCCCACAGGGGGCTCGATCAGAGACCCAGTACTTC
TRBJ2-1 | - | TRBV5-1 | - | CASSLDLGSPGQFF | TGCGCCAGCAGCTTGGACCTAGGCTCCCCTGGGCAGTTCTTC
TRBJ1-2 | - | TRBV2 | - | CASSEWQYYGYTF | TGTGCCAGCAGTGAATGGCAGTACTATGGCTACACCTTC
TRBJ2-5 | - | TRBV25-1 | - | CASSEWGGVTETQYF | TGTGCCAGCAGTGAATGGGGGGGCGTAACAGAGACCCAGTACTTC
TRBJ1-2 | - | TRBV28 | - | CASSPPSFYGYTF | TGTGCCAGCAGTCCCCCGTCCTTTTATGGCTACACCTTC
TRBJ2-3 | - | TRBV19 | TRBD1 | CASSTSQGGLTDTQYF | TGTGCCAGTAGTACTTCACAGGGGGGCCTCACAGATACGCAGTATTTT
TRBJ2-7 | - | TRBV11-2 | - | CASSLPSYEQYF | TGTGCCAGCAGCCTCCCCTCCTACGAGCAGTACTTC
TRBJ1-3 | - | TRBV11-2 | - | CASQRGTGNTIYF | TGTGCCAGCCAGCGGGGGACTGGAAACACCATATATTTT
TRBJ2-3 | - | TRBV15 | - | CATSREQVRNTDTQYF | TGTGCCACCAGCAGAGAGCAGGTCCGGAACACAGATACGCAGTATTTT
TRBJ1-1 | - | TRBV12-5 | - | CASGLVKEAFF | TGTGCTAGTGGTTTGGTGAAAGAAGCTTTCTTT
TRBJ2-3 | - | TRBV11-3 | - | CASSLSSTDTQYF | TGTGCCAGCAGCTTAAGTAGCACAGATACGCAGTATTTT
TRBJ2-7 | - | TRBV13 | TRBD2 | CASSNSGKGSYEQYF | TGTGCCAGCAGCAATAGCGGGAAAGGGTCCTACGAGCAGTACTTC
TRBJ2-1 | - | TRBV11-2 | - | CASREANSYNEQFF | TGTGCCAGCAGGGAAGCGAATTCCTACAATGAGCAGTTCTTC